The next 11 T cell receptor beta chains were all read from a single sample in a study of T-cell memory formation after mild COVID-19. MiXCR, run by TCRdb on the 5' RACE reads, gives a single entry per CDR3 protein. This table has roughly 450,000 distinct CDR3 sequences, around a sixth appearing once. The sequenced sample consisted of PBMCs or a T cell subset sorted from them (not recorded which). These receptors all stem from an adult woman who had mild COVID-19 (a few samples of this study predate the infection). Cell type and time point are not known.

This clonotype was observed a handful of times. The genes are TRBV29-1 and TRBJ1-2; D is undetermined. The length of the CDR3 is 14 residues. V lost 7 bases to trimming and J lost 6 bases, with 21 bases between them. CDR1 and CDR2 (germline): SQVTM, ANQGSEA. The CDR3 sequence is CSALSTGSLHGYTF. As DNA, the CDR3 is TGCAGCGCCTTAAGTACCGGAAGTCTACATGGCTACACCTTC.

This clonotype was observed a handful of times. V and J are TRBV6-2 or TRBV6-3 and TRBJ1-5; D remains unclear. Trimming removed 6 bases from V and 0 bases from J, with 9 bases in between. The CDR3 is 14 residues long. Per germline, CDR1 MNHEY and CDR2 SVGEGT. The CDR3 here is CASRWGYSNQPQHF. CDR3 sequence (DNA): TGTGCCAGCAGATGGGGTTATAGCAATCAGCCCCAGCATTTT.

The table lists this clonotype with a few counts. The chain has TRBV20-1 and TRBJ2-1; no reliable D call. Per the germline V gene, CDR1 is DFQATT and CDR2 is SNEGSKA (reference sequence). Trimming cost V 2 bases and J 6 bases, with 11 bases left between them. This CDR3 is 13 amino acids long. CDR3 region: CSARSRVGNEQFF. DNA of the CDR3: TGCAGTGCTAGATCCCGGGTAGGCAATGAGCAGTTCTTC.

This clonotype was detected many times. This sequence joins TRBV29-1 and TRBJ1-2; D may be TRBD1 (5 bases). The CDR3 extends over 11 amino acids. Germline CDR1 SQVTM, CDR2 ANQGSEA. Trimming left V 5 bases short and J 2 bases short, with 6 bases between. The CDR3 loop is CSVQGNYGYTF. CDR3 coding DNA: TGCAGCGTTCAGGGAAACTATGGCTACACCTTC.

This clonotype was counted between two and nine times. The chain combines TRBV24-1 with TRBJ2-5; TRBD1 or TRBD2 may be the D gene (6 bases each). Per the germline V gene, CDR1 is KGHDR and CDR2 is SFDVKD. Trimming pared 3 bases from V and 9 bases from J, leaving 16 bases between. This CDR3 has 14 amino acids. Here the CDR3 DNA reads TGTGCCACCAGTGATCCCCGCCGTGGGGGGCCCCAGTACTTC. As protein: CATSDPRRGGPQYF.

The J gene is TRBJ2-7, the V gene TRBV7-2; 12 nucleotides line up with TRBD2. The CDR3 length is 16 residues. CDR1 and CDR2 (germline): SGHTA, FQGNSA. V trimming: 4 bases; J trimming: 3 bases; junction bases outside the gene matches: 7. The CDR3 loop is CASSYPLAGGVYEQYF. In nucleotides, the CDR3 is TGTGCCAGCAGCTACCCACTAGCGGGAGGAGTCTACGAGCAGTACTTC. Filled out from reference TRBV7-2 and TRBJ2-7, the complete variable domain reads GAGVSQSPSNKVTEKGKDVELRCDPISGHTALYWYRQSLGQGLEFLIYFQGNSAPDKSGLPSDRFSAERTGGSVSTLTIQRTQQEDSAVYLCASSYPLAGGVYEQYFGPGTRLTVT.

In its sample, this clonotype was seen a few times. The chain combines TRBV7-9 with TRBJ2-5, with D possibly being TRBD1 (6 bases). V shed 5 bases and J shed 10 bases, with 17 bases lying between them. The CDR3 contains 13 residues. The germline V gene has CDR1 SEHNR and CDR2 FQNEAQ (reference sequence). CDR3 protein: CASSTTDSLGQYF. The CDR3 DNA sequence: TGTGCCAGCAGCACCACGGACAGCCTGGGCCAGTACTTC.

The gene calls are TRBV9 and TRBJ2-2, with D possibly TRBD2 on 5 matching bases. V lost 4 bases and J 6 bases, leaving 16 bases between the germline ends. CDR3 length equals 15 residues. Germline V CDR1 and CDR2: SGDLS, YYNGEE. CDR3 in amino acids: CASSPSGYGAGELFF. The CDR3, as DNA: TGTGCCAGCAGCCCATCCGGCTACGGGGCCGGGGAGCTGTTTTTT.

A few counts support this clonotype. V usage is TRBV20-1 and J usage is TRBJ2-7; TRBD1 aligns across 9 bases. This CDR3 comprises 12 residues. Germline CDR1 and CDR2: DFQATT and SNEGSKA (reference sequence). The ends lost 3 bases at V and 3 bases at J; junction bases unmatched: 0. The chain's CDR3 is CSARTGGYEQYF. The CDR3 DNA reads TGCAGTGCTAGGACAGGGGGCTACGAGCAGTACTTC.

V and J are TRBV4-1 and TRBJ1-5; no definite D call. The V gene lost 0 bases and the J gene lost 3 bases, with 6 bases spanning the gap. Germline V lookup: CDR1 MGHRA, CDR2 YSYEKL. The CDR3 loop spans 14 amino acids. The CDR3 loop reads CASSQDHFNQPQHF. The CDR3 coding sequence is TGCGCCAGCAGCCAAGATCACTTCAATCAGCCCCAGCATTTT.

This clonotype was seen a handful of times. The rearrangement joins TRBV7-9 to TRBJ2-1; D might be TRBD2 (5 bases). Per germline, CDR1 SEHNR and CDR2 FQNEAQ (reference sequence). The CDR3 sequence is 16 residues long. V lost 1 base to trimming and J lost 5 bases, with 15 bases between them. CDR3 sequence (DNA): TGTGCCAGCAGCTTAGTGGGGTTAGCGAGCAACAATGAGCAGTTCTTC. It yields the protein CASSLVGLASNNEQFF.